This T cell receptor beta chain originates from a study of blood T cell repertoires in COVID-19. Study summary: The United States, Italy and Spain supplied acute and convalescent COVID-19 samples. T cells, B-cell-depleted T cells, or PBMCs supplied cDNA or gDNA.

The junction had 8 bases not matched to a gene; V was cut back by 2 bases and J by 8 bases. CDR3 length: 14 amino acids. The germline V gene has CDR1 SGHAT and CDR2 FQNNGV. Authors' data handling: For nucleated cells, counts were estimated from reference gene primer amplification. The table came from immunoSEQ multiplex PCR; TCRdb's copy has only in-frame clones and leaves some out. V, J and clone size derive from that table, while D and trimming were established from the DNA sequence. The sample has 120,000 to 150,000 clones, roughly 84% seen once. V is TRBV11-2 and J is TRBJ1-2, with 7 bases fitting TRBD1. Input material: peripheral blood. The TCR originated in a woman aged 50 to 60 in a cohort sampled during active or convalescent COVID-19. The CDR3 DNA is TGTGCCAGCAGCTTAACAACAGGGGCGGGAGGCTACACCTTC. It codes for CASSLTTGAGGYTF. Using reference TRBV11-2 and TRBJ1-2 for the parts outside the CDR3, the full variable domain is EAGVAQSPRYKIIEKRQSVAFWCNPISGHATLYWYQQILGQGPKLLIQFQNNGVVDDSQLPKDRFSAERLKGVDSTLKIQPAKLEDSAVYLCASSLTTGAGGYTFGSGTRLTVV.